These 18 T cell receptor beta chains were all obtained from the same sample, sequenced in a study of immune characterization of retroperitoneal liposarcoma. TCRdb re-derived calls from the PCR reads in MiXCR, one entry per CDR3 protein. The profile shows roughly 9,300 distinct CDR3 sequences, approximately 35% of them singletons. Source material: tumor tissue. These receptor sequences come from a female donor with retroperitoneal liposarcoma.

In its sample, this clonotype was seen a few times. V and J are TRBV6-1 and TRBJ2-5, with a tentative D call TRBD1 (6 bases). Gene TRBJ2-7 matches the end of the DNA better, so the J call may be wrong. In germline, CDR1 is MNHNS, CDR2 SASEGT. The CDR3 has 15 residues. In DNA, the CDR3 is TGTGCCAGCAGCCACAGGGCAGAGGTATCCTACGAGCAGTACTTC. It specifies CASSHRAEVSYEQYF.

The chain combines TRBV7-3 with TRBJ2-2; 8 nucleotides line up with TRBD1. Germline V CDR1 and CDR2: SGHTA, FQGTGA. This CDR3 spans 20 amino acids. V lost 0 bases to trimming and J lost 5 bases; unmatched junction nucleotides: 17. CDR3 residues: CASSLTPGQGGTLGTGELFF. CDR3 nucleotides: TGTGCCAGCAGCTTAACTCCCGGACAGGGCGGGACCTTGGGAACCGGGGAGCTGTTTTTT.

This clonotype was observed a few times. The CDR3 region is CASSTKGAVVYEQYF. The CDR3 region has the DNA TGTGCCAGCAGCACTAAGGGAGCCGTGGTCTACGAGCAGTACTTC. The chain employs TRBV6-1 and TRBJ2-1, with D perhaps matching TRBD2 (5 bases). The end of the DNA fits TRBJ2-7 better, so the J call may be wrong. This CDR3 is built from 15 residues. Germline CDR1 reads MNHNS; CDR2 reads SASEGT.

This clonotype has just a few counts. CDR3 bases: TGTGCCAGCAGTTTAAAACCGGGACTGGAGCAGTACTTC. It translates to CASSLKPGLEQYF. The genes are TRBV27 and TRBJ2-3, with D perhaps TRBD2 (6 bases). The J call is doubtful: the DNA matches TRBJ2-7 better. This CDR3 spans 13 amino acids. Per germline, CDR1 MNHEY and CDR2 SMNVEV (reference sequence).

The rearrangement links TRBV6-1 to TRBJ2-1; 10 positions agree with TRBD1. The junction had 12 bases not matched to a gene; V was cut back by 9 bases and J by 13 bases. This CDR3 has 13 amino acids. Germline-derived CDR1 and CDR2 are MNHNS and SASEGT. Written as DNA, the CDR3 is TGTGCCAGTGGGGGGTGGGACAGGGGTACCCAGTTCTTC. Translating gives CASGGWDRGTQFF.

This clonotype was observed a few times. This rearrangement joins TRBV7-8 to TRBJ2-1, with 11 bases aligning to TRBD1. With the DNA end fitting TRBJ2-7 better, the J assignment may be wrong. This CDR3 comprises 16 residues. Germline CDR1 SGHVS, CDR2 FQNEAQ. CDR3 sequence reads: CASFGQGAISYNEQYF. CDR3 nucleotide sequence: TGTGCCAGTTTCGGACAGGGGGCGATTTCCTACAATGAGCAGTACTTC.

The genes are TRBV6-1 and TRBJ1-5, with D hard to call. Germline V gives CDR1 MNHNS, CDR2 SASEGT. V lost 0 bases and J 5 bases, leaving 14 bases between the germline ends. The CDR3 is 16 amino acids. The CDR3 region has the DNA TGTGCCAGCAGTGAAGCCAGGAACAGAAGCTATCAGCCCCAGCATTTT. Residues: CASSEARNRSYQPQHF.

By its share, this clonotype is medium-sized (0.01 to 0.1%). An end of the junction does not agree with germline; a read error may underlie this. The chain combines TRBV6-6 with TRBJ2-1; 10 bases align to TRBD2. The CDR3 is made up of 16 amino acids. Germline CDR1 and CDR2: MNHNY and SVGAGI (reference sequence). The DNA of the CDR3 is TGTGCCAGCAGTGACTCGAGCGGGGGGGCCTACAATGAGCAGTTCTTC. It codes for CASSDSSGGAYNEQFF.

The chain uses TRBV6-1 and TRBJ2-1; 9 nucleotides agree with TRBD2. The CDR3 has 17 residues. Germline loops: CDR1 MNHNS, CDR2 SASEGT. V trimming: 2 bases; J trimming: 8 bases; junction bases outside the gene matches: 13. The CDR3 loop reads CASSELLSSGKLDEQFF. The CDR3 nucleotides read TGTGCCAGCAGTGAACTCCTCTCTAGCGGGAAGCTCGATGAGCAGTTCTTC.

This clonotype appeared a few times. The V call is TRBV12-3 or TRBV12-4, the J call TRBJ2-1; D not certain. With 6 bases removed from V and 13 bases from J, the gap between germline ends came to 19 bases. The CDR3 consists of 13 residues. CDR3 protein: CASSRNLQETQFF. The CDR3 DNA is TGTGCCAGCAGCCGTAATCTCCAAGAGACCCAGTTCTTC.

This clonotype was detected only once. In DNA, the CDR3 is TGTGCCAGCAGCAGCGACAGGGGGGTTTTGAACATTCAGTACTTC. Translation: CASSSDRGVLNIQYF. The chain employs TRBV6-5 and TRBJ2-4, with TRBD1 matching over 9 bases. V shed 6 bases, J shed 7 bases, and the junction held 10 bases outside the gene matches. The CDR3 runs 15 residues. Germline CDR1 reads MNHEY; CDR2 reads SVGAGI.

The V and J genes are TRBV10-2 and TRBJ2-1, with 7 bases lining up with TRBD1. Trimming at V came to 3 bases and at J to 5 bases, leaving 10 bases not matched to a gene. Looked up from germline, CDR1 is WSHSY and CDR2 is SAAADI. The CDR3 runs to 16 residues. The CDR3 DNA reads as TGCGCCAGCAGTGACCCGTACAGGGGCGCCGACAATGAGCAGTTCTTC. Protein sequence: CASSDPYRGADNEQFF.

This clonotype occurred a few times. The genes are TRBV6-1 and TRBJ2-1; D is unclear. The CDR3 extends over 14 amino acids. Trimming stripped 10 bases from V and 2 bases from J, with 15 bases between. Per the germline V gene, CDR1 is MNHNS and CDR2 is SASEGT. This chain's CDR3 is CAINDMAPYNEQFF. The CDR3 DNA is TGTGCCATCAATGACATGGCGCCCTACAATGAGCAGTTCTTC.

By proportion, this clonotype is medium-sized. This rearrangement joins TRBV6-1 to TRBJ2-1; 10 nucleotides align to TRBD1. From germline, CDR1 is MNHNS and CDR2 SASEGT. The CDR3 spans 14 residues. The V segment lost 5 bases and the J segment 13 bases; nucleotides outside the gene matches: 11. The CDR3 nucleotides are TGTGCCAGCAGTAATGGAGGACAGGGGGAGACCCAGTTCTTC. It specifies CASSNGGQGETQFF.

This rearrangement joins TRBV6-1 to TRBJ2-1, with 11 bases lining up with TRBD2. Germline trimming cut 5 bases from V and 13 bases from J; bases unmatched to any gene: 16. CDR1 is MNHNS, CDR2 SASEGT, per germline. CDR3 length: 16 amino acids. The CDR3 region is CASSPRWGLAALTQFF. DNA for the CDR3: TGTGCCAGCAGTCCCCGGTGGGGACTAGCGGCCCTTACCCAGTTCTTC.

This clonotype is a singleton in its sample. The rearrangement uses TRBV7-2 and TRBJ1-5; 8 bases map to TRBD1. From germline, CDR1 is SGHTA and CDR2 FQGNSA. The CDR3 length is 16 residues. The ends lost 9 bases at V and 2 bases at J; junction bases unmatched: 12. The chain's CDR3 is CARTTQGGLGNQPQHF. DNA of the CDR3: TGTGCCAGAACCACACAGGGGGGGCTGGGCAATCAGCCCCAGCATTTT.

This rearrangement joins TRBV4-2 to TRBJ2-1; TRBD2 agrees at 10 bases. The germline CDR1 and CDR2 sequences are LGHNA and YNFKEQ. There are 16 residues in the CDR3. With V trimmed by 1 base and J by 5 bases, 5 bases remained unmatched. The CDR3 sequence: CASSQGLTSGHNEQFF. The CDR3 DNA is TGTGCCAGCAGCCAAGGCCTGACTAGCGGGCACAATGAGCAGTTCTTC.

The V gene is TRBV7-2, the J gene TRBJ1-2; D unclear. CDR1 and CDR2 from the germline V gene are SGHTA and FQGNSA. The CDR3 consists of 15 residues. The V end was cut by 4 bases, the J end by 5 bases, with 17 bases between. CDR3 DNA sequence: TGTGCCAGCAGCTCCCCAAACCAGGCTCGGTATGGCTACACCTTC. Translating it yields CASSSPNQARYGYTF.